Described below is a single TCR beta chain sequence and its context. What it binds is not known. These data come from a study of cytotoxic CD8 clonotypes in ibrutinib-treated CLL. Overall study results and limits: Samples were collected at differing times from sustained-remission and progressing patients.

This table comes from immunoSEQ multiplex PCR, and its TCRdb copy is limited to in-frame clones, with some not included. The sample has around 50,000 clones, over 55% seen once. Germline V gene sequence: CDR1 MDHEN, CDR2 SYDVKM. CDR3 length: 12 amino acids. The V and J ends lost 6 bases and 6 bases respectively, with 12 bases between them. The clonotype was recovered from a human donor with chronic lymphocytic leukemia. The V call is TRBV28, the J call TRBJ2-7, with D possibly being TRBD1 or TRBD2 (5 bases each). The material was PBMCs, obtained after 24 months of ibrutinib treatment. This chain's CDR3 is CASSGTALEQYF. In nucleotides, the CDR3 is TGTGCCAGCAGCGGGACGGCTCTCGAGCAGTACTTC. Combining the CDR3 with reference TRBV28 and TRBJ2-7 gives the whole variable domain DVKVTQSSRYLVKRTGEKVFLECVQDMDHENMFWYRQDPGLGLRLIYFSYDVKMKEKGDIPEGYSVSREKKERFSLILESASTNQTSMYLCASSGTALEQYFGPGTRLTVT.